This T cell receptor beta chain stems from a study of beta chain features in type 1 diabetes. Study-wide context: Regarding age, gender and cell yields, patients proved similar to healthy donors. Points from the study as a whole: Shorter templates may be favored by PCR, equally so in patients and controls.

The CDR3 length is 17 residues. Germline assignment: CDR1 SGHDT and CDR2 YYEEEE. The J segment lost 3 bases and the V segment lost 4 bases, leaving 10 bases of the junction unmatched. Blood was drawn once from each donor into heparinised tubes. The draws averaged about 120 mL. Purity above 95% was achieved in all sorted populations. Isolated RNA was reverse transcribed in full, so expressed TCRB transcripts were sequenced. Clones were sequenced by immunoSEQ multiplex PCR, and TCRdb holds only the in-frame ones, with some missing. The table lists over 300,000 clones, around 8% of them singletons. In regard to this clone: Antigen: not known.

The sequencing input was central memory CD4+ T cells from blood. The chain employs TRBV5-6 and TRBJ2-3; 11 nucleotides match TRBD2. The clonotype comes from a young woman in good health. As DNA, the CDR3 is TGTGCCAGCAGCCTGACCGTCACTAGCGGGAGAACAGATACGCAGTATTTT. Its protein is CASSLTVTSGRTDTQYF.